The T cell receptor beta chain described here comes from a study of OX40 agonist ivuxolimab in advanced cancers. Sequencing used immunoSEQ multiplex PCR; TCRdb keeps in-frame clones, though not all of them. There are roughly 80,000 clones in the sample; more than 80% occur only once, and approximately 2.2% lies in the top ten. CDR1 SGHDN and CDR2 FVKESK come from the germline V gene. Trimming cost V 0 bases and J 6 bases, with 11 bases left between them. This CDR3 spans 15 amino acids. The V gene is TRBV14, the J gene TRBJ1-4, with D possibly being TRBD1 (6 bases). The sequences come from CD4+ or CD8+ T cells sorted from blood, collected in a trial of the OX40 agonist ivuxolimab. The receptor comes from an adult with an advanced solid tumor such as melanoma, head and neck, liver or kidney cancer. Here the CDR3 reads CASSQELGADEKLFF. As DNA, the CDR3 is TGTGCCAGCAGCCAAGAGCTGGGGGCGGATGAAAAACTGTTTTTT.